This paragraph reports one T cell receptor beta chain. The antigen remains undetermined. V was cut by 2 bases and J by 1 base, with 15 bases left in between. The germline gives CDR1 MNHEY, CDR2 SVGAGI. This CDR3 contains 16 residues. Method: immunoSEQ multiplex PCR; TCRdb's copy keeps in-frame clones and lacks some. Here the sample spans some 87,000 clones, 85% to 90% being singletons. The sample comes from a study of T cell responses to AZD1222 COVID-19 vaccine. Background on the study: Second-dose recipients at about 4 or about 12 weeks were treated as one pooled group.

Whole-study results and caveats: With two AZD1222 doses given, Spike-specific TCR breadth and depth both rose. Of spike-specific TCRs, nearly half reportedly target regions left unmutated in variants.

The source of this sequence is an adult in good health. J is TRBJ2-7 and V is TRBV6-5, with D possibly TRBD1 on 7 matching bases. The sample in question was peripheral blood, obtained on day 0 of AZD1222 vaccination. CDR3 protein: CASSYGRPGGSYEQYF. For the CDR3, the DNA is TGTGCCAGCAGTTACGGCCGGCCAGGGGGGTCCTACGAGCAGTACTTC.